The T cell receptor (beta chain) under discussion was sequenced for a study of T cell changes during pregnancy in multiple sclerosis. Clones were sequenced by immunoSEQ multiplex PCR, and TCRdb holds only the in-frame ones, with some missing. This table has about 60,000 clones, under 95% appearing once. Germline V gene lookup returns CDR1 SGHRS and CDR2 YFSETQ. Trimming removed 0 bases at V and 0 bases at J, with 13 bases between. This CDR3 is built from 17 residues. This sequence joins TRBV5-1 and TRBJ1-3; D possibly corresponds to TRBD1 (6 bases). The source material was CD4+ T cells from peripheral blood mononuclear cells, sampled after pregnancy. The source of this sequence is a female donor in good health, enrolled as a control in a pregnancy study. CDR3 in amino acids: CASSLGQGLFSGNTIYF. Written as DNA, the CDR3 is TGCGCCAGCAGCTTGGGGCAGGGGCTGTTCTCTGGAAACACCATATATTTT.